A selection of T cell receptor beta chains follows, all from one sample in a study of identical twins. Via MiXCR, TCRdb re-called the 5' RACE reads, giving one row per CDR3 protein. This repertoire shows roughly 240,000 distinct CDR3 sequences, approximately 7% found once; its top ten account for about 3.6%. These same records also appear under a second study, on yellow fever vaccine responses in identical twins.

Sequencing was carried out using memory (CD45RO+) T cells sorted from blood. Every receptor here comes from a woman between 18 and 30 years old in good health. The CDR3 runs from the conserved cysteine through the conserved F or W. The order of the fields is J gene, clone size, V gene, D gene, CDR3 protein, CDR3 DNA. D genes are given only for firm matches. Clone size, where shown, is once, few, many, or a class for clones that have expanded.

J: TRBJ2-5; size: few; V: TRBV7-2; D: TRBD2; CDR3: CASSLGTSRVGETQYF; DNA: TGTGCCAGCAGCTTAGGGACTAGCCGGGTGGGAGAGACCCAGTACTTC
J: TRBJ2-2; size: many; V: TRBV14; D: NA; CDR3: CASSAQVQVGELFF; DNA: TGTGCCAGCAGCGCACAGGTGCAGGTCGGGGAGCTGTTTTTT
J: TRBJ1-2; size: many; V: TRBV5-1; D: NA; CDR3: CASSLADWYGYTF; DNA: TGCGCCAGCAGCTTGGCCGACTGGTATGGCTACACCTTC
J: TRBJ1-1; size: many; V: TRBV20-1; D: NA; CDR3: CSASKGSDTEAFF; DNA: TGCAGTGCTAGTAAGGGGAGCGACACTGAAGCTTTCTTT
J: TRBJ2-5; size: NA; V: TRBV5-1; D: TRBD2; CDR3: CASSSASIGLGGETQYF; DNA: TGCGCCAGCAGCTCGGCCTCGATAGGACTCGGGGGGGAGACCCAGTACTTC
J: TRBJ1-3; size: NA; V: TRBV28; D: TRBD1; CDR3: CASSANRGVWGNTIYF; DNA: TGTGCCAGCAGTGCCAACAGGGGCGTATGGGGAAACACCATATATTTT
J: TRBJ2-1; size: many; V: TRBV7-6; D: TRBD2; CDR3: CASRVGGGNEQFF; DNA: TGTGCCAGCAGGGTTGGCGGGGGGAATGAGCAGTTCTTC
J: TRBJ1-1; size: NA; V: TRBV10-3; D: TRBD1; CDR3: CAIRQGWNTEAFF; DNA: TGTGCCATCAGACAGGGGTGGAACACTGAAGCTTTCTTT
J: TRBJ2-2; size: many; V: TRBV4-1; D: TRBD2; CDR3: CASSQVWTSDTGELFF; DNA: TGCGCCAGCAGCCAAGTCTGGACTAGCGACACCGGGGAGCTGTTTTTT
J: TRBJ1-2; size: many; V: TRBV12-3/TRBV12-4; D: NA; CDR3: CASSLAAWYGYTF; DNA: TGTGCCAGCAGTCTAGCGGCCTGGTATGGCTACACCTTC
J: TRBJ2-7; size: many; V: TRBV5-1; D: TRBD2; CDR3: CASSFSSGTTYEQYF; DNA: TGCGCCAGCAGCTTCTCTAGCGGGACAACCTACGAGCAGTACTTC
J: TRBJ2-7; size: NA; V: TRBV28; D: NA; CDR3: CASSFRGPSSYEQYF; DNA: TGTGCCAGCAGTTTCAGGGGTCCGAGCTCCTACGAGCAGTACTTC
J: TRBJ2-5; size: many; V: TRBV20-1; D: TRBD1; CDR3: CSAFGQGIRETQYF; DNA: TGCAGTGCCTTTGGACAGGGTATCAGAGAGACCCAGTACTTC
J: TRBJ1-5; size: NA; V: TRBV20-1; D: TRBD1; CDR3: CSALTGGNQPQHF; DNA: TGCAGTGCTCTGACAGGGGGCAATCAGCCCCAGCATTTT
J: TRBJ2-6; size: few; V: TRBV11-2; D: TRBD1; CDR3: CASSNDRVVGANVLTF; DNA: TGTGCCAGCAGCAATGACAGGGTAGTTGGGGCCAACGTCCTGACTTTC
J: TRBJ2-3; size: NA; V: TRBV4-2; D: NA; CDR3: CASSQDSTTADTQYF; DNA: TGTGCCAGCAGCCAAGACTCGACTACCGCGGATACGCAGTATTTT
J: TRBJ2-7; size: many; V: TRBV20-1; D: NA; CDR3: CSAVEGASSYEQYF; DNA: TGCAGTGCTGTAGAAGGGGCGAGCTCCTACGAGCAGTACTTC
J: TRBJ1-3; size: few; V: TRBV7-2; D: TRBD1; CDR3: CASSQTGGGNTIYF; DNA: TGTGCCAGCAGCCAGACAGGGGGCGGAAACACCATATATTTT
J: TRBJ1-2; size: few; V: TRBV6-5; D: NA; CDR3: CASSDMSGYTF; DNA: TGTGCCAGCAGTGATATGAGTGGCTACACCTTC
J: TRBJ1-6; size: many; V: TRBV7-3; D: NA; CDR3: CASSLSWGGDSPLHF; DNA: TGTGCCAGCAGCTTAAGTTGGGGAGGCGATTCACCCCTCCACTTT
J: TRBJ2-1; size: few; V: TRBV6-4; D: TRBD2; CDR3: CASRDPGTSTLKGYNEQFF; DNA: TGTGCCAGCAGGGACCCCGGGACTAGCACCCTCAAGGGGTACAATGAGCAGTTCTTC
J: TRBJ2-1; size: NA; V: TRBV28; D: TRBD2; CDR3: CASHLRSGRWNEQFF; DNA: TGTGCCAGCCACCTACGGAGCGGGAGGTGGAATGAGCAGTTCTTC
J: TRBJ2-1; size: few; V: TRBV7-3; D: TRBD2; CDR3: CASSAQPTSGHNEQFF; DNA: TGTGCCAGCAGCGCCCAGCCGACTAGCGGGCACAATGAGCAGTTCTTC
J: TRBJ1-1; size: NA; V: TRBV7-6; D: NA; CDR3: CASSFGPGESTEAFF; DNA: TGTGCCAGCAGCTTCGGTCCAGGGGAGAGTACTGAAGCTTTCTTT
J: TRBJ2-1; size: many; V: TRBV11-1; D: TRBD2; CDR3: CASSLMVTSGGNEQFF; DNA: TGTGCCAGCAGCTTGATGGTAACTAGCGGGGGCAATGAGCAGTTCTTC
J: TRBJ2-3; size: few; V: TRBV20-1; D: TRBD2; CDR3: CSASGAGGGDTQYF; DNA: TGCAGTGCTAGTGGTGCGGGGGGCGGAGATACGCAGTATTTT
J: TRBJ2-2; size: many; V: TRBV29-1; D: NA; CDR3: CSVGWGYETTGELFF; DNA: TGCAGCGTTGGTTGGGGGTATGAGACCACCGGGGAGCTGTTTTTT
J: TRBJ2-1; size: many; V: TRBV28; D: NA; CDR3: CASTPPTRMAYNEQFF; DNA: TGTGCCAGCACCCCGCCGACCAGAATGGCCTACAATGAGCAGTTCTTC
J: TRBJ2-3; size: NA; V: TRBV10-3; D: TRBD2; CDR3: CAISPGGSTDTQYF; DNA: TGTGCCATCAGCCCGGGAGGTAGCACAGATACGCAGTATTTT
J: TRBJ1-3; size: NA; V: TRBV4-1; D: NA; CDR3: CASSQDPGRPSGNTIYF; DNA: TGCGCCAGCAGCCAAGATCCCGGCAGGCCCTCTGGAAACACCATATATTTT
J: TRBJ2-5; size: NA; V: TRBV20-1; D: TRBD2; CDR3: CSAGLAWMEETQYF; DNA: TGCAGTGCAGGACTAGCGTGGATGGAAGAGACCCAGTACTTC
J: TRBJ2-3; size: many; V: TRBV29-1; D: TRBD2; CDR3: CSVEDFSSGGTDTQYF; DNA: TGCAGCGTTGAAGATTTTTCTAGCGGCGGCACAGATACGCAGTATTTT
J: TRBJ2-7; size: NA; V: TRBV20-1; D: NA; CDR3: CSASGIYSYEQYF; DNA: TGCAGTGCTAGTGGTATATATTCCTACGAGCAGTACTTC
J: TRBJ2-1; size: few; V: TRBV12-5; D: NA; CDR3: CASGLGEQGNNEQFF; DNA: TGTGCTAGTGGTTTGGGAGAACAGGGAAACAATGAGCAGTTCTTC
J: TRBJ2-1; size: NA; V: TRBV12-3/TRBV12-4; D: NA; CDR3: CASSFTQGLYEQFF; DNA: TGTGCCAGCAGTTTCACGCAGGGTCTGTATGAGCAGTTCTTC
J: TRBJ2-5; size: few; V: TRBV12-5; D: TRBD2; CDR3: CASGLGGGQETQYF; DNA: TGTGCTAGTGGTTTAGGCGGGGGGCAAGAGACCCAGTACTTC
J: TRBJ2-7; size: NA; V: TRBV5-1; D: TRBD2; CDR3: CASSLEAGGLYEQYF; DNA: TGCGCCAGCAGCTTGGAGGCGGGAGGCCTCTACGAGCAGTACTTC
J: TRBJ2-2; size: many; V: TRBV27; D: TRBD1; CDR3: CASSLLPGQKIAGELFF; DNA: TGTGCCAGCAGTTTACTGCCGGGACAGAAGATAGCCGGGGAGCTGTTTTTT
J: TRBJ2-3; size: NA; V: TRBV20-1; D: TRBD2; CDR3: CSADRSGRPDTQYF; DNA: TGCAGTGCTGATAGGAGCGGGAGGCCAGATACGCAGTATTTT
J: TRBJ2-1; size: few; V: TRBV10-3; D: NA; CDR3: CAISERQGDNNEQFF; DNA: TGTGCCATCAGTGAGAGGCAGGGAGATAACAATGAGCAGTTCTTC
J: TRBJ1-2; size: many; V: TRBV5-1; D: TRBD1; CDR3: CASSPGQGVDGYTF; DNA: TGCGCCAGCAGCCCCGGACAGGGGGTAGATGGCTACACCTTC
J: TRBJ1-1; size: many; V: TRBV2; D: TRBD1; CDR3: CASSRQGDGTEAFF; DNA: TGTGCCAGCAGTAGACAGGGGGATGGCACTGAAGCTTTCTTT
J: TRBJ2-1; size: NA; V: TRBV27; D: TRBD2; CDR3: CASSLSPSGTSFVHEQFF; DNA: TGTGCCAGCAGTTTAAGCCCCTCCGGGACTAGCTTTGTCCATGAGCAGTTCTTC
J: TRBJ2-5; size: many; V: TRBV7-2; D: TRBD2; CDR3: CASSFARLAQETQYF; DNA: TGTGCCAGCAGCTTCGCGCGACTAGCCCAAGAGACCCAGTACTTC
J: TRBJ2-4; size: NA; V: TRBV27; D: NA; CDR3: CASSLRQGAKNIQYF; DNA: TGTGCCAGCAGTTTAAGGCAGGGGGCCAAAAACATTCAGTACTTC
J: TRBJ2-3; size: NA; V: TRBV14; D: NA; CDR3: CASSQDWWARATNTDTQYF; DNA: TGTGCCAGCAGCCAAGATTGGTGGGCTAGGGCCACTAACACAGATACGCAGTATTTT